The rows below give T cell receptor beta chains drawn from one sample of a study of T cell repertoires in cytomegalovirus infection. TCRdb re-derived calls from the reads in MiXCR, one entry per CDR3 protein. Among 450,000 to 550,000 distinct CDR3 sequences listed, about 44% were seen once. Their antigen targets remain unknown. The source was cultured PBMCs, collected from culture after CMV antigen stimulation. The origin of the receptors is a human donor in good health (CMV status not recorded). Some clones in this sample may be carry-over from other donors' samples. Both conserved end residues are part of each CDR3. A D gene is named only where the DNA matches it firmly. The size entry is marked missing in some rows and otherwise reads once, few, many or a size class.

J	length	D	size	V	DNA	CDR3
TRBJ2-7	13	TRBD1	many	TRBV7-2	TGTGCCAGCAGCTCGGGACAGTCCTACGAGCAGTACTTC	CASSSGQSYEQYF
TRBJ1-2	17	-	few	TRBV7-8	TGTGCCAGCAGCTTAGGAGTGAGGACACGGTCTAACTATGGCTACACCTTC	CASSLGVRTRSNYGYTF
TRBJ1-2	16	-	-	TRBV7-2	TGTGCCAGCAGCTTCCGTTCCGGGACATCCAACTATGGCTACACCTTC	CASSFRSGTSNYGYTF
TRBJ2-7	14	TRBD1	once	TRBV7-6	TGTGCCAGCAGCTTAACGGACAGGGGGGACGAGCAGTACTTC	CASSLTDRGDEQYF
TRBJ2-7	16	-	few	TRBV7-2	TGTGCCAGCAGCTTCAGGTCGGGCGGACTCTCCTACGAGCAGTACTTC	CASSFRSGGLSYEQYF
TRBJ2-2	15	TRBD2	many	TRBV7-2	TGTGCCAGCAGCTTAAGTAGCGGGGGATCCGGGGAGCTGTTTTTT	CASSLSSGGSGELFF
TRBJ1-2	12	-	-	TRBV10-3	TGTGCCATCAGTGACAGAAAGTATGGCTACACCTTC	CAISDRKYGYTF
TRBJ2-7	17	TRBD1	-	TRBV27	TGTGCCAGCAGTGGGGACAGGGACAGCGGCTTCTCCTACGAGCAGTACTTC	CASSGDRDSGFSYEQYF
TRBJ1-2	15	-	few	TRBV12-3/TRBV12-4	TGTGCCAGCAGTTTAGGTCAGACGAGGCGCTATGGCTACACCTTC	CASSLGQTRRYGYTF
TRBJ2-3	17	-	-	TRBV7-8	TGTGCCAGCAGCCCTAGCAACCCCAAGCCCCCCACAGATACGCAGTATTTT	CASSPSNPKPPTDTQYF
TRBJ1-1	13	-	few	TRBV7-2	TGTGCCAGCAGCCCCGGGAGGGACACTGAAGCTTTCTTT	CASSPGRDTEAFF
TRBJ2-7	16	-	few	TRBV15	TGTGCCACCAGCAGAGATTATGCGCGATCCTCCTACGAGCAGTACTTC	CATSRDYARSSYEQYF
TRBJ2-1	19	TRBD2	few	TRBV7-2	TGTGCCAGCAGCTTAGGACAGGGACTAGCGGGGGGGAACCACAATGAGCAGTTCTTC	CASSLGQGLAGGNHNEQFF
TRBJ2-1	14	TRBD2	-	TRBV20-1	TGCAGTCCCCGGACTAGCGGGAGGAGTGGTGAGCAGTTCTTC	CSPRTSGRSGEQFF
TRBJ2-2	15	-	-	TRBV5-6	TGTGCCAGCAGCTTTAATACCTTGGACACCGGGGAGCTGTTTTTT	CASSFNTLDTGELFF
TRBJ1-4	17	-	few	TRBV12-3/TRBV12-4	TGTGCCAGCAGTCAACCCCAGGGATCGGGGTTGGGTGAAAAACTGTTTTTT	CASSQPQGSGLGEKLFF
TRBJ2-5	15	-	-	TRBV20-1	TGCAGTGCTGCCCCCTCGGCTCATCGGGCAGAGACCCAGTACTTC	CSAAPSAHRAETQYF
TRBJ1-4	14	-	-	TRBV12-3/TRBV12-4	TGTGCCAGCAGTTTAATGGCCGCGGGTCAAAAACTGTTTTTT	CASSLMAAGQKLFF
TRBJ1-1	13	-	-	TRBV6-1	TGTGCCAGCAGGGTCCCCCTGGGACTTGAAGCTTTCTTT	CASRVPLGLEAFF
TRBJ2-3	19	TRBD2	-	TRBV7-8	TGTGCCAGCAGCTTAGGGGGACTAGCGGGAGTAGGTAGCACAGATACGCAGTATTTT	CASSLGGLAGVGSTDTQYF
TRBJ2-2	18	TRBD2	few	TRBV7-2	TGTGCCAGCAGCTTAGGGATCAGCGGGAGGGCCGTCACCGGGGAGCTGTTTTTT	CASSLGISGRAVTGELFF
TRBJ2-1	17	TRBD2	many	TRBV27	TGTGCCAGCAGTCCTGGGAGACTAGCGGCCTCCTACAATGAGCAGTTCTTC	CASSPGRLAASYNEQFF
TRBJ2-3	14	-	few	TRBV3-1	TGTGCCAGCAGCCAAGCTACCAGCACAGATACGCAGTATTTT	CASSQATSTDTQYF
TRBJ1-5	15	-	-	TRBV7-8	TGTGCCAGCAGCTTAGATTCGCAAGGGAATCAGCCCCAGCATTTT	CASSLDSQGNQPQHF
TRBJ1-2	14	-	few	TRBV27	TGTGCCAGCAGTTTTCATGGGAAGGTGGCTGGCTACACCTTC	CASSFHGKVAGYTF
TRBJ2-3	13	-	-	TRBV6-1	TGTGCCAGCGGCCAAACTAGCACAGATACGCAGTATTTT	CASGQTSTDTQYF
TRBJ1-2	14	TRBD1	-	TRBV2	TGTGCCAGCAGTGGACAGGGCGGCTTATATGGCTGCACCTTC	CASSGQGGLYGCTF
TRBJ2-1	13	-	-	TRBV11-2	TGTGCCAGCAGCCCGGACTTAATCAATGAGCAGTTCTTC	CASSPDLINEQFF
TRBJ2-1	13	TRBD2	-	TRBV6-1	TGTGCCAGCAGCTTAGCGGGGAGCTATGAGCAGTTCTTC	CASSLAGSYEQFF
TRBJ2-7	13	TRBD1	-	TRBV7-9	TGTGCCAGCAGCCTTGACAGGGATCACGAGCAGTACTTC	CASSLDRDHEQYF
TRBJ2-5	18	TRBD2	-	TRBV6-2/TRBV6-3	TGTGCCAGCAGTTACTCGATTGGTGATAGCGGGAGACGGGAGACCCAGTACTTC	CASSYSIGDSGRRETQYF
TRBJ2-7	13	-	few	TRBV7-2	TGTGCCAGCAGCTTAGCCACCCCCGGCGAGCAGTACTTC	CASSLATPGEQYF
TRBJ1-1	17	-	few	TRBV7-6	TGTGCCAGCAGCTTAGCGCCGGGAATACCGGGGGGCACTGAAGCTTTCTTT	CASSLAPGIPGGTEAFF
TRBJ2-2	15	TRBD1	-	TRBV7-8	TGTGCCAGCAGCTCGCAGACAGGGGGCACCGGGGAGCTGTTTTTT	CASSSQTGGTGELFF
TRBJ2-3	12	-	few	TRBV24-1	TGTGCCACCGGGGACGGCGGAAATACGCAGTATTTT	CATGDGGNTQYF
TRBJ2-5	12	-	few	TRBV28	TGTGCCAGCGGAAGGTACCAAGAGACCCAGTACTTC	CASGRYQETQYF
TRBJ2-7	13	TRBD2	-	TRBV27	TGTGCCAGCAGTCGCTCGTCCGGGGGGGAGCAGTACTTC	CASSRSSGGEQYF
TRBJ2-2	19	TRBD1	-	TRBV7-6	TGTGCCAGCAGCTTCCGGCAGGGGGTCTCTCCTTTGGGAACCGGGGAGCTGTTTTTT	CASSFRQGVSPLGTGELFF
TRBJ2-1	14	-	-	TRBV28	TGTGCCAGCATAAGACGGGGTACTTACAATGAGCAGTTCTTC	CASIRRGTYNEQFF
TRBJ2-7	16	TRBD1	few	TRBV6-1	TGTGCCAGCAGTGACTACCCGGGACAGGGCTTCCACGAGCAGTACTTC	CASSDYPGQGFHEQYF